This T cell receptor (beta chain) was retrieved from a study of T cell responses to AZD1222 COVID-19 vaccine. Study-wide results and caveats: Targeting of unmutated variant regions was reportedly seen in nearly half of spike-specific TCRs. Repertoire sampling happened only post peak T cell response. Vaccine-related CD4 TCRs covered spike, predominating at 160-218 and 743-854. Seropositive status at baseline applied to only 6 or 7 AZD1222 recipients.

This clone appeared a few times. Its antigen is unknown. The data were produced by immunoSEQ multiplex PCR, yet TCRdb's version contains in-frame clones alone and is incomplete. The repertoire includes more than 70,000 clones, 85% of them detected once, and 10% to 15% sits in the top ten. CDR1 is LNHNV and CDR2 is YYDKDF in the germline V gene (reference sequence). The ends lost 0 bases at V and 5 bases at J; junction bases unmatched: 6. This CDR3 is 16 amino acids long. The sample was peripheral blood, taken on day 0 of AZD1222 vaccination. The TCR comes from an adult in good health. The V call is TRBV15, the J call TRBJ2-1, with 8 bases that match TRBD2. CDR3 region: CATSRDPLAGHNEQFF. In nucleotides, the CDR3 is TGTGCCACCAGCAGAGATCCTCTAGCGGGCCACAATGAGCAGTTCTTC.